One T cell receptor beta chain is described in this entry. As yet, its antigen is unknown. This entry is derived from a study of shared clonotypes between healthy human individuals. Overall study results and limits: Among the subsets, naive ones generally showed larger estimated richness than memory ones.

CDR1 is GTSNPN and CDR2 is SVGIG in the germline V gene (reference sequence). Between the trimmed V and J ends, which lost 3 bases and 2 bases, there was a span of 8 bases. The CDR3 spans 12 residues. Assay: immunoSEQ multiplex PCR; the TCRdb copy retains only in-frame clones and omits some. Of around 2,000,000 clones listed, 95% are singletons. The specimen sequenced was naive CD4+ T cells sorted from blood. Documented subset: CD45RA+ positively selected. This clonotype was sampled from a man aged 18-30 years in good health. The chain employs TRBV30 and TRBJ2-7; maybe TRBD2 (5 bases). CDR3 protein: CAWRDFPYEQYF. In nucleotides, the CDR3 is TGTGCCTGGAGGGACTTCCCCTACGAGCAGTACTTC.